This record covers a single T cell receptor beta chain. The CDR3 is made up of 16 amino acids. These data originate in a study of cytomegalovirus exposure and HLA in healthy donors. 13 Jbeta primers and 60 Vbeta primers were used for the PCR. The protocol was immunoSEQ multiplex PCR, while the TCRdb copy is restricted to in-frame clones and leaves out a portion. Of under 200,000 clones listed, about 77% are singletons. The sequenced material came from PBMCs. The sequence derives from a woman in her forties in good health and CMV-seropositive. The genes are TRBV21-1 and TRBJ2-1; the table's TRBD1 call for D was not verified on the DNA. TRBV21-1 has pseudogene status. The CDR3 coding sequence is TGTGCCAGCAGCATTAGGGACAGGGTGCCCTACAATGAGCAGTTCTTC. Translated, it gives CASSIRDRVPYNEQFF.